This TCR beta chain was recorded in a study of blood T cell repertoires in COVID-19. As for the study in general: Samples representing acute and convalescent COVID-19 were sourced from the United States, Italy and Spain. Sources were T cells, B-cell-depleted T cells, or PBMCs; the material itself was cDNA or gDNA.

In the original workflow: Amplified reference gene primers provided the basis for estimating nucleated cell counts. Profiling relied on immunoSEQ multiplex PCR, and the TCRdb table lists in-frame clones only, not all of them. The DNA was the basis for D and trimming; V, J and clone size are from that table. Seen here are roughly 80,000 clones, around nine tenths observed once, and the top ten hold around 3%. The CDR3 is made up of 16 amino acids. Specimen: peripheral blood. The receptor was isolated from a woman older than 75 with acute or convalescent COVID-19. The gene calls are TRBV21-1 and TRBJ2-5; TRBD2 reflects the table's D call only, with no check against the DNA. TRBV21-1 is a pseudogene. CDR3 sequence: CASSKGRAGPLETQYF. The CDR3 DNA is TGTGCCAGCAGCAAAGGGAGGGCAGGGCCGCTAGAGACCCAGTACTTC.